This T cell receptor beta chain came from a study of cytomegalovirus exposure and HLA in healthy donors. General study results and limits: A later analysis found most CMV-associated TCR beta chains apparently HLA-restricted. Later, TCR association rates were found to vary by HLA locus, highest for DRB1 and lowest for HLA-C. Excluded were some V segments that proved indistinguishable, including TRBV6-2 and TRBV6-3.

Both 60 Vbeta primers and 13 Jbeta primers went into the PCR. Profiled with immunoSEQ multiplex PCR; TCRdb holds only in-frame clones, not every one. The sample carries some 130,000 clones, less than 80% recorded once. The CDR3 contains 17 residues. Looked up from germline, CDR1 is SNHLY and CDR2 is FYNNEI. V was shortened by 7 bases and J by 2 bases, with 18 bases between the two germline ends. A word on this clone: Its antigen is currently unknown.

V and J are TRBV2 and TRBJ1-6; D gene ambiguous. This sequence originates from a man between 35 and 55 years old in good health and CMV-seropositive. The material sequenced was PBMCs. CDR3 loop: CASNREATAPYNSPLHF. CDR3 bases: TGTGCCAGCAACCGGGAGGCCACGGCACCCTATAATTCACCCCTCCACTTT.